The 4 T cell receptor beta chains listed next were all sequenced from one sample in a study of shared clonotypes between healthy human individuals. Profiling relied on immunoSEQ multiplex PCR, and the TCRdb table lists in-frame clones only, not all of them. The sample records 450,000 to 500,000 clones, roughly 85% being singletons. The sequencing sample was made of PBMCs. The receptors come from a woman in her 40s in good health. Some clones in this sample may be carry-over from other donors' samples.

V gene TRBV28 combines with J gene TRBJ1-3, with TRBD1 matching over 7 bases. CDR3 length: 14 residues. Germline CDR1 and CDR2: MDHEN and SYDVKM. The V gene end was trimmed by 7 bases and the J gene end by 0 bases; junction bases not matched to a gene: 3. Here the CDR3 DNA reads TGTGCCAGCATTCGGGACAGCTCTGGAAACACCATATATTTT. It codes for CASIRDSSGNTIYF.

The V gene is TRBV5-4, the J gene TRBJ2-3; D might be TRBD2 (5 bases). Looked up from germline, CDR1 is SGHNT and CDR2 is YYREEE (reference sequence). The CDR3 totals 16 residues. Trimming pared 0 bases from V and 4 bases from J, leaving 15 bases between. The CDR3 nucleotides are TGTGCCAGCAGCTTGGCCGGACGGAGGTCGGCAGATACGCAGTATTTT. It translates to CASSLAGRRSADTQYF. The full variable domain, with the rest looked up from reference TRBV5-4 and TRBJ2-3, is ETGVTQSPTHLIKTRGQQVTLRCSSQSGHNTVSWYQQALGQGPQFIFQYYREEENGRGNFPPRFSGLQFPNYSSELNVNALELDDSALYLCASSLAGRRSADTQYFGPGTRLTVL.

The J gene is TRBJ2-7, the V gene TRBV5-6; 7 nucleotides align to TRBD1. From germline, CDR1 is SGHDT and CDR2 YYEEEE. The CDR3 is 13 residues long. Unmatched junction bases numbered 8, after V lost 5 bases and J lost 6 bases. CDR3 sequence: CASSLLQGREQYF. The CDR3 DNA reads TGTGCCAGCAGTCTTTTACAGGGGCGCGAGCAGTACTTC.

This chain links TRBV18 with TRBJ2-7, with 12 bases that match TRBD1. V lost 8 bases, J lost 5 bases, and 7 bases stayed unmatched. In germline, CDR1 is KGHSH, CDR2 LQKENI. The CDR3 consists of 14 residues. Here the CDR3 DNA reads TGTGCCAGCAGACCCGGGACAGGGGGCGACGAGCAGTACTTC. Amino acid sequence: CASRPGTGGDEQYF.